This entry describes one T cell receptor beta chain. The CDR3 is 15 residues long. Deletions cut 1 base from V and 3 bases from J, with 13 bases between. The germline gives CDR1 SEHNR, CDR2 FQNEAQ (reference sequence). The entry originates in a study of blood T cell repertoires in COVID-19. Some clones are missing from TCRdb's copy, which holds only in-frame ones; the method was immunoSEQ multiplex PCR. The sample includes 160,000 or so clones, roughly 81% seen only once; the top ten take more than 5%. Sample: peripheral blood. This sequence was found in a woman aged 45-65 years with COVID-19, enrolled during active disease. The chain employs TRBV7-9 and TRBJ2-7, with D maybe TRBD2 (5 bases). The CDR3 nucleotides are TGTGCCAGCAGCTTAGAGGCAGGTCGGGACTACGAGCAGTACTTC. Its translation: CASSLEAGRDYEQYF.